This T cell receptor beta chain was identified during a study of cytomegalovirus exposure and HLA in healthy donors. Turning to this clone: Its specificity is not known.

General observations from the study: When a later analysis compared HLA-associated TCR beta chains with equally common others, the HLA-associated chains turned out to be more clonally expanded and to have lower generation probabilities. TCR beta V- and J-gene trimming, according to a later analysis, was linked to a missense DCLRE1C variant.

This PCR relied on a set of 60 Vbeta primers and 13 Jbeta primers. The method was immunoSEQ multiplex PCR; TCRdb's version includes in-frame clones alone and lacks a portion of them. The sample contains 150,000 to 200,000 clones, roughly 65% of which appear only once. Losses at the gene ends were 7 bases for V and 1 base for J; bases not matched to a gene: 7. Germline assignment: CDR1 SEHNR and CDR2 FQNEAQ (reference sequence). The CDR3 length is 16 residues. This receptor was taken from a man aged 18 to 30 in good health and CMV-seropositive. The sequencing sample was made of PBMCs. This chain connects TRBV7-9 to TRBJ2-3; TRBD2 agrees at 11 bases. In nucleotides, the CDR3 is TGTGCCAGCACCGGGACTAGCGGCTTACGCACAGATACGCAGTATTTT. This gives the protein CASTGTSGLRTDTQYF.